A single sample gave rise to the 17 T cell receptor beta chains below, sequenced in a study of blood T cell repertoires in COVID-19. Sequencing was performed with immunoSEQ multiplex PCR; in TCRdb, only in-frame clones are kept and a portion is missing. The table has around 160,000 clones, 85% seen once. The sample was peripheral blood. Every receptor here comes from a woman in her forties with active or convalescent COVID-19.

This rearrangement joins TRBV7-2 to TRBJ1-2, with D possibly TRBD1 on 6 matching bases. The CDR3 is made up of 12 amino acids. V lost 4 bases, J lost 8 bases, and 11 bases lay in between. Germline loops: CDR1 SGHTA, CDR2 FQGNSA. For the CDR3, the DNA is TGTGCCAGCAGCTCGGGGGGCTGGGGCTACACCTTC. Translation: CASSSGGWGYTF.

The CDR3 reads CASSPGRGWSYGYTF. CDR3 nucleotide sequence: TGCGCCAGCAGCCCAGGGCGGGGTTGGAGCTATGGCTACACCTTC. The chain recombines TRBV4-3 with TRBJ1-2; possibly TRBD1 for D (5 bases). Germline V gene lookup returns CDR1 LGHNA and CDR2 YSLEER. This CDR3 comprises 15 residues. V was pared by 4 bases and J by 4 bases, with 16 bases between.

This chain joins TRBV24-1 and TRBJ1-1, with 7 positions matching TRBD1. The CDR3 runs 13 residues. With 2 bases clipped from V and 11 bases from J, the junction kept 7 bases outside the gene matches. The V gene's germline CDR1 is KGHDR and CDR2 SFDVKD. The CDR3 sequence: CATSDWDRGKAFF. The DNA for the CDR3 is TGTGCCACCAGTGATTGGGACAGAGGTAAGGCTTTCTTT.

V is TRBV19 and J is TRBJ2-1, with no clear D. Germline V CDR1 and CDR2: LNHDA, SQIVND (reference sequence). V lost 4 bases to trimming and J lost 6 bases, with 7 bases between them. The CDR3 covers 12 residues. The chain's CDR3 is CASSRRINEQFF. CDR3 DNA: TGTGCCAGTAGTAGGCGGATCAATGAGCAGTTCTTC.

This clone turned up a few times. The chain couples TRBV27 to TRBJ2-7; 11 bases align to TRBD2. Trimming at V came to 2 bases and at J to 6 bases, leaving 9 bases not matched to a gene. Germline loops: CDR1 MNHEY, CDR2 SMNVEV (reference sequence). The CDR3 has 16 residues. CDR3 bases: TGTGCCAGCAGTTTAGCTAGCGGGGGGATGAGAGGCGAGCAGTACTTC. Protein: CASSLASGGMRGEQYF.

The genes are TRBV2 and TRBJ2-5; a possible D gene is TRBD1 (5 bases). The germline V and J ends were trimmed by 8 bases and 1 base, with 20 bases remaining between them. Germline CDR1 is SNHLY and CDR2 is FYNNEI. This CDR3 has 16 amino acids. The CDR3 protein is CASGYDRASSQETQYF. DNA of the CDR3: TGTGCCAGCGGTTACGACAGAGCCAGTTCCCAAGAGACCCAGTACTTC.

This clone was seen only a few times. The CDR3 coding sequence is TGTGCCAGTAGATGGACTAGCGGCCTCTCCACAGATACGCAGTATTTT. This encodes CASRWTSGLSTDTQYF. The genes are TRBV19 and TRBJ2-3, with 10 bases aligning to TRBD2. The V segment lost 6 bases and the J segment 2 bases; nucleotides outside the gene matches: 8. Germline CDR1 LNHDA, CDR2 SQIVND (reference sequence). This CDR3 region has 16 residues. The full variable domain, rest sourced from reference TRBV19 and TRBJ2-3, is DGGITQSPKYLFRKEGQNVTLSCEQNLNHDAMYWYRQDPGQGLRLIYYSQIVNDFQKGDIAEGYSVSREKKESFPLTVTSAQKNPTAFYLCASRWTSGLSTDTQYFGPGTRLTVL.

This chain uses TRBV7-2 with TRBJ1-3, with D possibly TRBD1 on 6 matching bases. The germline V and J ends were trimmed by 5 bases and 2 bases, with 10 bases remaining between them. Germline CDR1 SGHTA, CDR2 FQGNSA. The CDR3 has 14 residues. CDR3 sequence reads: CASSPGQPGNTIYF. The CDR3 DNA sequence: TGTGCCAGCAGCCCAGGACAGCCTGGAAACACCATATATTTT.

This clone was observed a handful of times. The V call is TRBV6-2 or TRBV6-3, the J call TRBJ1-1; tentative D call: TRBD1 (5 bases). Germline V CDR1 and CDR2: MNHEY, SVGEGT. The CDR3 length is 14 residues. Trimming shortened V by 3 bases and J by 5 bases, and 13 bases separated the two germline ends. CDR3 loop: CASSYAQGWTEAFF. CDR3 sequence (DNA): TGTGCCAGCAGTTATGCCCAGGGCTGGACTGAAGCTTTCTTT.

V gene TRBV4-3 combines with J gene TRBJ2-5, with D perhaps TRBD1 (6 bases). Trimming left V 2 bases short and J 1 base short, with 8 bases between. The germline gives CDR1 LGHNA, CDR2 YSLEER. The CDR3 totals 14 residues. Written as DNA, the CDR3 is TGCGCCAGCAGCCAAACAGGGAGCCAAGAGACCCAGTACTTC. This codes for CASSQTGSQETQYF.

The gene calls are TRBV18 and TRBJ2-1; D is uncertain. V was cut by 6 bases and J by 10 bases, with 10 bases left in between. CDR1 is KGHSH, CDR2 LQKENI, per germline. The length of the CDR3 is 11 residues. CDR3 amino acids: CASSFPGEQFF. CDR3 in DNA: TGTGCCAGCTCTTTCCCCGGGGAGCAGTTCTTC. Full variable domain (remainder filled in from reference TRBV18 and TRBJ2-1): NAGVMQNPRHLVRRRGQEARLRCSPMKGHSHVYWYRQLPEEGLKFMVYLQKENIIDESGMPKERFSAEFPKEGPSILRIQQVVRGDSAAYFCASSFPGEQFFGPGTRLTVL.

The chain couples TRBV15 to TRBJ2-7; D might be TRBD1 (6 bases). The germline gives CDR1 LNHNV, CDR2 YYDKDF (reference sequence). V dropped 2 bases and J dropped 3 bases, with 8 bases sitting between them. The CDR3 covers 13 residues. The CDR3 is CATSRPQGYEQYF. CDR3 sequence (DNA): TGTGCCACCAGCAGACCACAGGGCTACGAGCAGTACTTC.

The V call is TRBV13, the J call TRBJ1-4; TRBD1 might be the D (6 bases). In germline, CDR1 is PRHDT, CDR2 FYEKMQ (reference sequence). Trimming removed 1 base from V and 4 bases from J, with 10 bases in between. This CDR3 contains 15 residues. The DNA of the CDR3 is TGTGCCAGCAGCTTAGCGGGACAATTTAATGAAAAACTGTTTTTT. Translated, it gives CASSLAGQFNEKLFF.

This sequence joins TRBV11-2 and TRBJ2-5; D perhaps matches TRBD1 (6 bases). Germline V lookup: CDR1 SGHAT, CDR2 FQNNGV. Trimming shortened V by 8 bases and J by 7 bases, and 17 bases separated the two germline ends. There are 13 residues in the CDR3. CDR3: CASSSNREGTQYF. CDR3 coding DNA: TGTGCCAGCTCATCTAACAGGGAAGGGACCCAGTACTTC.

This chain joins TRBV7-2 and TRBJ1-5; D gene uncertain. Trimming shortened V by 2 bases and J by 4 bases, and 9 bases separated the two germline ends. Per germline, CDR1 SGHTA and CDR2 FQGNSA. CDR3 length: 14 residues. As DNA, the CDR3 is TGTGCCAGCAGCTTAAACAGTGGGAATCAGCCCCAGCATTTT. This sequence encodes CASSLNSGNQPQHF.

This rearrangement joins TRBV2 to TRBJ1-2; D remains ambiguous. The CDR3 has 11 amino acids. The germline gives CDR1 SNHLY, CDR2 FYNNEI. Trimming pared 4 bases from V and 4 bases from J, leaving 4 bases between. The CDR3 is CASSAGYGYTF. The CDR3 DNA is TGTGCCAGCAGTGCAGGCTATGGCTACACCTTC.

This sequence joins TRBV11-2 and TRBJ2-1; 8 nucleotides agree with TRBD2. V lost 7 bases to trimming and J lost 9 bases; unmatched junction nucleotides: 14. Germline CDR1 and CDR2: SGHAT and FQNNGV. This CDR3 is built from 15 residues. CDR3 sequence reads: CASTARGTRNTEQFF. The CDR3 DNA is TGTGCCAGCACGGCGAGAGGGACTAGAAATACTGAGCAGTTCTTC.